This TCR beta chain was captured in a study of T cell repertoires in cytomegalovirus infection. Study at large: Both CMV infection and a matching HLA type were indicated by public TCR beta signatures. The study's findings and limits: The study identified carriers of CMV plus the relevant HLA from cumulative public TCR beta family frequency. Ex vivo responses were dominated by HLA-C-restricted CMV-specific TCR beta clonotypes.

TCRdb fed the reads into MiXCR, producing one record per CDR3 protein. Here the sample spans roughly 800,000 distinct CDR3 sequences, 29% being singletons. Regarding this clonotype: The antigen is unknown.

Germline V lookup: CDR1 MDHEN, CDR2 SYDVKM. This CDR3 contains 16 residues. The junction had 7 bases not matched to a gene; V was cut back by 1 base and J by 3 bases. This TCR was sampled from a human donor in good health (CMV status not recorded). Some clones in this sample may be carry-over from other donors' samples. The chain is built from TRBV28 and TRBJ2-3; 7 positions agree with TRBD1. The sample was cultured CD8+ T cells from PBMCs, taken from culture after CMV antigen stimulation. The CDR3 loop reads CASSLYLQGTTDTQYF. The CDR3 DNA follows: TGTGCCAGCAGTTTATACCTACAGGGGACAACAGATACGCAGTATTTT.